Included here is one T cell receptor beta chain sequence, with context. Its antigen is not known. The source of the sample is a study of cytomegalovirus exposure and HLA in healthy donors. On the study more broadly: Earlier, 100 million to 120 million unique TCR beta sequences were recovered from roughly 200 million T cells by an analysis. Study results and caveats: In vitro data verified a few CMV-associated chains as specific for CMV antigens.

V lost 5 bases to trimming and J lost 0 bases, with 14 bases between them. The germline CDR1 and CDR2 sequences are SGHAT and FQNNGV. The length of the CDR3 is 16 residues. In the PCR, 60 Vbeta and 13 Jbeta primers were used. TCRdb's table, derived via immunoSEQ multiplex PCR, lists solely in-frame clones and lacks some. The sample holds roughly 240,000 clones, around four fifths seen once. Sequenced sample: PBMCs. The rearrangement links TRBV11-2 to TRBJ2-4, with a possible D match to TRBD1 (5 bases). This clonotype was obtained from a boy younger than 18 in good health and CMV-seronegative. The CDR3 here is CASSPRGSLAKNIQYF. CDR3 nucleotide sequence: TGTGCCAGCAGCCCTAGGGGCAGCCTAGCCAAAAACATTCAGTACTTC.